This T cell receptor beta chain was documented in a study of blood T cell repertoires in COVID-19. As for the study in general: Researchers got acute and convalescent COVID-19 samples from the United States, Italy and Spain.

V lost 3 bases to trimming and J lost 0 bases, with 7 bases between them. The CDR3 extends over 14 amino acids. Germline assignment: CDR1 SGHRS and CDR2 YFSETQ. Authors' data handling: Amplification from reference gene primers served as the basis for estimated nucleated cell counts. TCRdb's table, derived via immunoSEQ multiplex PCR, lists solely in-frame clones and lacks some. V and J calls and clone size are those listed in that table; D and trimming were worked out from the DNA. The profile covers more than 350,000 clones, with roughly 90% appearing a single time and 1.4% taken by the ten largest.

This TCR came from a woman aged 18 to 35 who had been exposed to COVID-19. The chain employs TRBV5-1 and TRBJ1-3, with D uncertain. The sequencing input was PBMCs or T cells enriched from blood (not recorded which). CDR3 residues: CASSSPGSGNTIYF. The CDR3 DNA is TGCGCCAGCAGCTCGCCGGGCTCTGGAAACACCATATATTTT.